This paragraph reports one TCR beta chain. Its antigen is still unknown. Clones were read by immunoSEQ multiplex PCR, and TCRdb kept only the in-frame ones, dropping some. The table has 2 million to 2.5 million clones, 92% seen once. Donors comprised healthy HIV-negative adults lacking recent acute infections or vaccinations. V was clipped by 5 bases and J by 4 bases; unmatched bases: 15. From germline, CDR1 is MNHEY and CDR2 SMNVEV (reference sequence). The CDR3 is 17 amino acids. This specimen belongs to a study of shared clonotypes between healthy human individuals. Study conclusions and caveats: Non-shared clonotypes had lower generation probabilities than those shared by all four donors. Naive subsets generally had larger estimated richness than memory subsets.

The chain has TRBV27 and TRBJ2-7; 9 bases line up with TRBD1. The clonotype was recovered from a man aged 18 to 30 in good health. Some clones in this sample may be carry-over from other donors' samples. The sample consisted of naive CD4+ T cells from PBMCs. Subset noted: CD45RA+ positively selected. The CDR3 region has the DNA TGTGCCAGCAGTACAACCCCATTCCGGGACAGGGCATACGAGCAGTACTTC. Translating it yields CASSTTPFRDRAYEQYF.